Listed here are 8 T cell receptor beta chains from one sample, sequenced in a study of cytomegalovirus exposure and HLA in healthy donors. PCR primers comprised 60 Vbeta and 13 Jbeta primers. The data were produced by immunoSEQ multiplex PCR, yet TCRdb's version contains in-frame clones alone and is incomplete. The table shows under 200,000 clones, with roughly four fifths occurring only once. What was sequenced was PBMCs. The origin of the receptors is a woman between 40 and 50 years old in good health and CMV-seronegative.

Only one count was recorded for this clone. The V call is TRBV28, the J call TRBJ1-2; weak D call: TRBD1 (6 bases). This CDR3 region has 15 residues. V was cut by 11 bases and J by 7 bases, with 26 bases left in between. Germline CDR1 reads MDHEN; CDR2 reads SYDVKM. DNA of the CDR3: TGTGCCTCCATGGGGGGGCGATTTAACGCGGGTGGCTACACCTTC. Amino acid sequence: CASMGGRFNAGGYTF.

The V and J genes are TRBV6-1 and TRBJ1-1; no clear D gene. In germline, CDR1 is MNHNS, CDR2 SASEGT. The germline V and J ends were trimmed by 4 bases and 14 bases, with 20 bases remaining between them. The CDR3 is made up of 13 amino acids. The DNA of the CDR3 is TGTGCCAGCAGTGCCCCATGGTTAAAACAGTGCTTCTTT. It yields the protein CASSAPWLKQCFF.

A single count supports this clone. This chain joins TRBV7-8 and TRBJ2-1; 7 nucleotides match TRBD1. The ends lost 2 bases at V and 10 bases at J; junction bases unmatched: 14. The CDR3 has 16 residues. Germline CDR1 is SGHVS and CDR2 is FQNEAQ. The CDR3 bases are TGTGCCAGCAGCTTACGCGAGGGGGCGGCATCTTGGGAGCAGTTCTTC. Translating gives CASSLREGAASWEQFF.

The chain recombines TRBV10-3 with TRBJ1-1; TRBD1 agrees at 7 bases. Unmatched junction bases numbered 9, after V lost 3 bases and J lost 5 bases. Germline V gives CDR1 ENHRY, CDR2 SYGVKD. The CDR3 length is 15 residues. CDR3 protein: CAISDPGQWKTEAFF. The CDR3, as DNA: TGTGCCATCAGTGACCCGGGACAGTGGAAGACTGAAGCTTTCTTT.

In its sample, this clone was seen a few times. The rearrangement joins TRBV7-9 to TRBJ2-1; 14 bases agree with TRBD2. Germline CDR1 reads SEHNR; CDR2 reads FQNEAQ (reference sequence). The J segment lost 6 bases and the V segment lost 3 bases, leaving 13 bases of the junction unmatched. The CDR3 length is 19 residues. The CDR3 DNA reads TGTGCCAGCAGCTTTATCGCCGGGACTAGCGGGGGTCGACTCAATGAGCAGTTCTTC. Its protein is CASSFIAGTSGGRLNEQFF.

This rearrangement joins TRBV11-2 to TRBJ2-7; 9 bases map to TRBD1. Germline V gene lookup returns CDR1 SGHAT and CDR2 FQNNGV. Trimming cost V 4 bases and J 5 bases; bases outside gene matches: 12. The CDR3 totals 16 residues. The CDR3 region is CASSYIKGQGAHEQYF. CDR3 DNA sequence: TGTGCCAGCAGCTATATTAAGGGACAGGGCGCCCACGAGCAGTACTTC.

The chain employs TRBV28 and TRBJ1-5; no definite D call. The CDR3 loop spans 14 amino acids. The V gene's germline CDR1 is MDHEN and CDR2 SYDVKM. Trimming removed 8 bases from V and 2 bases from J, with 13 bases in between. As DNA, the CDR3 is TGTGCCAGCCGGGTGGATAAGGGCAATCAGCCCCAGCATTTT. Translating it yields CASRVDKGNQPQHF.

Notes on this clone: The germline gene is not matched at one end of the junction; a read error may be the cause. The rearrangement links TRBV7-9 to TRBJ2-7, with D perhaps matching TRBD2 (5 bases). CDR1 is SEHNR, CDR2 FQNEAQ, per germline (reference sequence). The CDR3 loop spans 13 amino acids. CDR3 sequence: CSSSLANPGEQYF. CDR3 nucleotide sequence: TGTTCCAGCAGCTTAGCGAACCCAGGCGAGCAGTACTTC.